The 25 T cell receptor beta chains presented below share a single source sample, sequenced in a study of OX40 agonist ivuxolimab in advanced cancers. TCRdb's copy holds only in-frame clones and misses some; the assay was immunoSEQ multiplex PCR. The table shows roughly 68,000 clones, with around 89% occurring only once. The specimen was CD4+ or CD8+ T cells sorted from blood, collected in a trial of the OX40 agonist ivuxolimab. These receptors were collected from an adult with an advanced solid tumor such as melanoma, head and neck, liver or kidney cancer.

The CDR3 sequence: CSARTGNTEAFF. The CDR3 DNA reads as TGCAGCGCTCGGACGGGGAACACTGAAGCTTTCTTT. The J gene is TRBJ1-1, the V gene TRBV29-1; D gene uncertain. Germline CDR1 is SQVTM and CDR2 is ANQGSEA. With 7 bases removed from V and 1 base from J, the gap between germline ends came to 10 bases. The CDR3 length is 12 residues.

V is TRBV9 and J is TRBJ1-3, with D possibly matching TRBD1 (5 bases). The germline V gene has CDR1 SGDLS and CDR2 YYNGEE. V dropped 7 bases and J dropped 0 bases, with 14 bases sitting between them. The CDR3 contains 15 residues. CDR3 bases: TGTGCCAGCTCCACCGGGGGTTCCTCTGGAAACACCATATATTTT. This gives the protein CASSTGGSSGNTIYF.

This rearrangement joins TRBV7-9 to TRBJ2-7, with TRBD2 matching over 7 bases. The V gene end was trimmed by 7 bases and the J gene end by 2 bases; junction bases not matched to a gene: 5. Germline V CDR1 and CDR2: SEHNR, FQNEAQ (reference sequence). CDR3 size: 13 residues. Written as DNA, the CDR3 is TGTGCCAGCAACATGGGAGGGGCCTACGAGCAGTACTTC. It translates to CASNMGGAYEQYF.

This clone was counted once. The chain carries TRBV4-1 and TRBJ1-2; D perhaps matches TRBD1 (6 bases). Per germline, CDR1 MGHRA and CDR2 YSYEKL. V was trimmed by 3 bases and J by 6 bases, leaving 14 bases between them. This CDR3 region has 14 residues. The DNA for the CDR3 is TGCGCCAGCAGCCAGGGAGGGGGTTACGATGGCTACACCTTC. This gives the protein CASSQGGGYDGYTF.

The chain has TRBV29-1 and TRBJ2-2; D possibly corresponds to TRBD1 (6 bases). Per germline, CDR1 SQVTM and CDR2 ANQGSEA. The ends were cut back, 1 base at V and 6 bases at J, with 12 bases in the middle. There are 14 residues in the CDR3. CDR3 in amino acids: CSVEVPGVAGELFF. In DNA form, the CDR3 reads TGCAGCGTTGAAGTCCCAGGGGTGGCCGGGGAGCTGTTTTTT.

J is TRBJ1-5 and V is TRBV7-2; D is unresolved. CDR1 is SGHTA and CDR2 is FQGNSA in the germline V gene. The CDR3 consists of 15 residues. V was cut by 1 base and J by 4 bases, with 11 bases left in between. The CDR3 here is CASSLEGRLNQPQHF. The CDR3 nucleotides read TGTGCCAGCAGCTTAGAGGGCAGGTTGAATCAGCCCCAGCATTTT.

The chain is built from TRBV6-4 and TRBJ2-1; either TRBD1 or TRBD2 may supply D (5 bases each). Germline V gene sequence: CDR1 MRHNA, CDR2 SNTAGT. Trimming removed 5 bases at V and 8 bases at J, with 16 bases between. There are 14 residues in the CDR3. CDR3 nucleotide sequence: TGTGCCAGCAGTCCGGGGCCTGCTTCCGATGAGCAGTTCTTC. It encodes CASSPGPASDEQFF.

The chain links TRBV19 to TRBJ2-1, with TRBD2 as a possible D gene (5 bases). Germline V lookup: CDR1 LNHDA, CDR2 SQIVND (reference sequence). The CDR3 extends over 15 amino acids. Trimming removed 5 bases from V and 0 bases from J, with 11 bases in between. CDR3 region: CASSLGLGSYNEQFF. CDR3 nucleotides: TGTGCCAGTAGTCTAGGACTGGGCTCCTACAATGAGCAGTTCTTC.

V is TRBV5-3 and J is TRBJ2-3; the match to TRBD2 covers 9 bases. TRBV5-3 is known as an ORF, though its function is uncertain. J was trimmed by 4 bases and V by 4 bases; bases with no gene match: 4. CDR3 length equals 14 residues. The CDR3 reads CARSRGLAADTQYF. The CDR3 coding sequence is TGTGCCAGAAGCCGGGGACTAGCAGCAGATACGCAGTATTTT.

The chain is built from TRBV7-6 and TRBJ2-7; the match to TRBD1 covers 10 bases. CDR1 is SGHVS, CDR2 FNYEAQ, per germline. J was trimmed by 0 bases and V by 1 base; bases with no gene match: 9. The CDR3 is 18 residues long. Here the CDR3 DNA reads TGTGCCAGCAGCTTAGTGGCGGGACAGGGGTTAAGCTCCTACGAGCAGTACTTC. This encodes CASSLVAGQGLSSYEQYF.

This chain uses TRBV2 with TRBJ2-1; 9 nucleotides line up with TRBD1. This CDR3 spans 16 amino acids. Germline lookup yields CDR1 SNHLY and CDR2 FYNNEI. The ends lost 2 bases at V and 3 bases at J; junction bases unmatched: 5. CDR3 DNA sequence: TGTGCCAGCAGTGAACCGGGACAGGGCGTCTACAATGAGCAGTTCTTC. Protein: CASSEPGQGVYNEQFF. Filled out from reference TRBV2 and TRBJ2-1, the complete variable domain reads EPEVTQTPSHQVTQMGQEVILRCVPISNHLYFYWYRQILGQKVEFLVSFYNNEISEKSEIFDDQFSVERPDGSNFTLKIRSTKLEDSAMYFCASSEPGQGVYNEQFFGPGTRLTVL.

The chain combines TRBV5-1 with TRBJ1-1; 7 bases fit TRBD1. Unmatched junction bases numbered 13, after V lost 4 bases and J lost 1 base. This CDR3 comprises 17 residues. In germline, CDR1 is SGHRS, CDR2 YFSETQ. The CDR3 nucleotides are TGCGCCAGCAGCCCCTTGGGGGGACAGCTTCCGAACACTGAAGCTTTCTTT. Its translation: CASSPLGGQLPNTEAFF.

The rearrangement uses TRBV2 and TRBJ1-2, with a possible D match to TRBD1 (5 bases). This CDR3 contains 14 residues. Looked up from germline, CDR1 is SNHLY and CDR2 is FYNNEI. Between the trimmed V and J ends, which lost 1 base and 4 bases, there was a span of 10 bases. CDR3 residues: CASSEGGGGYGYTF. As DNA, the CDR3 is TGTGCCAGCAGTGAAGGTGGGGGGGGCTATGGCTACACCTTC.

This chain joins TRBV27 and TRBJ1-4; D is uncertain. V lost 5 bases to trimming and J lost 4 bases, with 5 bases between them. Per germline, CDR1 MNHEY and CDR2 SMNVEV (reference sequence). The CDR3 runs to 12 residues. For the CDR3, the DNA is TGTGCCAGCAGTCCCGGTAATGAAAAACTGTTTTTT. Translating gives CASSPGNEKLFF.

The chain couples TRBV5-6 to TRBJ1-2, with D uncertain. Germline CDR1 is SGHDT and CDR2 is YYEEEE. The CDR3 contains 14 residues. V lost 4 bases and J lost 6, with 16 bases in between. CDR3 nucleotides: TGTGCCAGCAGCCCCGTCGGGGTGGAAAATGGCTACACCTTC. Translation: CASSPVGVENGYTF.

V is TRBV27 and J is TRBJ2-7, with 9 bases lining up with TRBD2. The germline CDR1 and CDR2 sequences are MNHEY and SMNVEV (reference sequence). CDR3 length equals 15 residues. V shed 3 bases and J 3 bases; nucleotides not matched to a gene: 6. The CDR3 protein is CASSFFAGGIYEQYF. In DNA form, the CDR3 reads TGTGCCAGCAGTTTTTTTGCGGGGGGGATCTACGAGCAGTACTTC.

The chain has TRBV19 and TRBJ1-4, with 7 bases fitting TRBD1. The CDR3 extends over 12 amino acids. The trim removed 10 bases at V and 8 bases at J, leaving 7 bases unmatched. CDR1 LNHDA and CDR2 SQIVND come from the germline V gene (reference sequence). The DNA of the CDR3 is TGTGCCACCTATGGGGACAGAGAAAAACTGTTTTTT. It codes for CATYGDREKLFF.

V usage is TRBV7-2 and J usage is TRBJ2-7, with 7 bases identical to TRBD2. The germline V gene encodes CDR1 SGHTA and CDR2 FQGNSA. V trimming: 1 base; J trimming: 5 bases; junction bases outside the gene matches: 14. The CDR3 consists of 17 residues. The CDR3 DNA is TGTGCCAGCAGCTTAGAGTCTAGCGGCTATTCGTCCCACGAGCAGTACTTC. This encodes CASSLESSGYSSHEQYF.

The chain uses TRBV9 and TRBJ1-2, with 11 bases matching TRBD1. V was clipped by 1 base and J by 4 bases; unmatched bases: 3. Germline CDR1 SGDLS, CDR2 YYNGEE. The CDR3 sequence is 15 residues long. CDR3 residues: CASSVRTGGIYGYTF. The CDR3 nucleotides read TGTGCCAGCAGCGTAAGGACAGGGGGCATCTATGGCTACACCTTC.

As DNA, the CDR3 is TGTGCCAGCAGTGAAACTAGCGGAGTCCTTGAAGAGACCCAGTACTTC. As protein: CASSETSGVLEETQYF. V usage is TRBV6-1 and J usage is TRBJ2-5; 8 bases line up with TRBD2. This CDR3 has 16 residues. Germline lookup yields CDR1 MNHNS and CDR2 SASEGT. J gave up 3 bases and V 2 bases, and 8 bases lay outside the gene matches.

The chain links TRBV18 to TRBJ2-2; perhaps TRBD1 as D (5 bases). Germline CDR1 KGHSH, CDR2 LQKENI. The CDR3 totals 17 residues. The V end was cut by 1 base, the J end by 5 bases, with 17 bases between. The CDR3 is CASSPRSQVLKTGELFF. In nucleotides, the CDR3 is TGTGCCAGCTCACCACGATCACAGGTTCTTAAGACCGGGGAGCTGTTTTTT.

The chain carries TRBV10-3 and TRBJ1-3; the D is unclear. In germline, CDR1 is ENHRY, CDR2 SYGVKD. Trimming cost V 3 bases and J 0 bases, with 12 bases left between them. The CDR3 sequence is 16 residues long. The CDR3 loop is CAISDPDGASGNTIYF. CDR3 DNA: TGTGCCATCAGTGACCCGGACGGCGCCTCTGGAAACACCATATATTTT.

The rearrangement joins TRBV9 to TRBJ1-2; TRBD1 agrees at 9 bases. V shed 0 bases and J 2 bases; nucleotides not matched to a gene: 11. The germline gives CDR1 SGDLS, CDR2 YYNGEE. The CDR3 is 18 residues long. This CDR3 is CASSVDPDRGDGNYGYTF. The CDR3 coding sequence is TGTGCCAGCAGCGTAGACCCGGACAGGGGCGACGGAAACTATGGCTACACCTTC.

This sequence joins TRBV27 and TRBJ2-7; D perhaps matches TRBD1 (6 bases). V was trimmed by 4 bases and J by 3 bases, leaving 10 bases between them. Germline assignment: CDR1 MNHEY and CDR2 SMNVEV (reference sequence). CDR3 length: 13 residues. CDR3 in DNA: TGTGCCAGCAGTTCTAGGGGGTACTACGAGCAGTACTTC. Translated: CASSSRGYYEQYF.

This chain connects TRBV21-1 to TRBJ1-5. TRBV21-1 is deemed a pseudogene. The CDR3 length is 14 residues. This CDR3 reads CASSKDSGIQPQHF. CDR3 coding DNA: TGTGCCAGCAGCAAAGACAGTGGGATCCAGCCCCAGCATTTT.